These T cell receptor beta chains were read from a single sample in a study of technical replicates of blood from a few donors. Clones were read by immunoSEQ multiplex PCR, and TCRdb kept only the in-frame ones, dropping some. Of roughly 66,000 clones detected, approximately 86% appear once; the ten largest clones hold roughly 5.3%. Sequences were obtained from PBMCs. The origin of the receptors is a human donor in good health. Some clones in this sample may be carry-over from other donors' samples. Each CDR3 is given with its conserved first and last residue. The order of the fields is V gene, D gene, clone size, J gene, CDR3 DNA, CDR3 protein. D genes are given only for firm matches. Clone size appears in some rows only: once, few, many, or a class for an expanded clone.

v_gene: TRBV6-5
d_gene: .
abundance: .
j_gene: TRBJ2-1
CDR3nt: TGTGCCAGCAGGGAAGCGGGCGTATACAATGAGCAGTTCTTC
CDR3aa: CASREAGVYNEQFF

v_gene: TRBV9
d_gene: .
abundance: .
j_gene: TRBJ1-5
CDR3nt: TGTGCGTCTGGAGGGGATGGACTTAGCAATCAGCCCCAGCATTTT
CDR3aa: CASGGDGLSNQPQHF

v_gene: TRBV7-2
d_gene: TRBD1
abundance: .
j_gene: TRBJ1-2
CDR3nt: TGTGCCAGCAGCCGTTCCGGGACAGGTTCGGATGGCTACACCTTC
CDR3aa: CASSRSGTGSDGYTF

v_gene: TRBV2
d_gene: TRBD1
abundance: .
j_gene: TRBJ2-1
CDR3nt: TGTGCCAGCAGGCCACAGGGGAATGAGCAGTTCTTC
CDR3aa: CASRPQGNEQFF

v_gene: TRBV9
d_gene: TRBD2
abundance: .
j_gene: TRBJ2-5
CDR3nt: TGTGCCAGCAGCGCCGGACTAGCGGACCAAGAGACCCAGTACTTC
CDR3aa: CASSAGLADQETQYF

v_gene: TRBV6-5
d_gene: .
abundance: .
j_gene: TRBJ2-3
CDR3nt: TGTGCCAGCAGTCCGGGGAGAGGCACAGATACGCAGTATTTT
CDR3aa: CASSPGRGTDTQYF

v_gene: TRBV16
d_gene: TRBD1
abundance: .
j_gene: TRBJ1-4
CDR3nt: TGTGCCAGCAGCCAAGGACAGGGGGCCGTAGGTGAAAAACTGTTTTTT
CDR3aa: CASSQGQGAVGEKLFF

v_gene: TRBV4-3
d_gene: TRBD1
abundance: .
j_gene: TRBJ1-2
CDR3nt: TGCGCCAGCAGCCAGGGAGACAGGGGGGATAATGGCTACACCTTC
CDR3aa: CASSQGDRGDNGYTF

v_gene: TRBV4-3
d_gene: .
abundance: .
j_gene: TRBJ2-3
CDR3nt: TGCGCCAGCAGCCAAGTGGAGCATGTCACAGATACGCAGTATTTT
CDR3aa: CASSQVEHVTDTQYF

v_gene: TRBV5-1
d_gene: .
abundance: .
j_gene: TRBJ1-2
CDR3nt: TGCGCCAGCAGGGTAGAAACAGGGATCTATGGCTACACCTTC
CDR3aa: CASRVETGIYGYTF

v_gene: TRBV2
d_gene: .
abundance: .
j_gene: TRBJ1-4
CDR3nt: TGTGCCAGCAGCCTGTACGAGGCGGGAACTAATGAAAAACTGTTTTTT
CDR3aa: CASSLYEAGTNEKLFF

v_gene: TRBV14
d_gene: TRBD2
abundance: .
j_gene: TRBJ2-7
CDR3nt: TGTGCCAGCAGCCAAGATTGGGGACTAGACTCCTACGAGCAGTACTTC
CDR3aa: CASSQDWGLDSYEQYF

v_gene: TRBV4-3
d_gene: .
abundance: .
j_gene: TRBJ2-7
CDR3nt: TGCGCCAGCAGCCAAGATCAATGGACAAAATCCTACGAGCAGTACTTC
CDR3aa: CASSQDQWTKSYEQYF

v_gene: TRBV7-8
d_gene: TRBD1
abundance: .
j_gene: TRBJ1-6
CDR3nt: TGTGCCAGCAGCTTAAAGGGGGCTGATTCACCCCTCCACTTT
CDR3aa: CASSLKGADSPLHF

v_gene: TRBV5-1
d_gene: TRBD1
abundance: .
j_gene: TRBJ1-6
CDR3nt: TGCGCCAGCAGCTTGAGACAGGGGGAGAATTCACCCCTCCACTTT
CDR3aa: CASSLRQGENSPLHF

v_gene: TRBV6-6
d_gene: .
abundance: .
j_gene: TRBJ1-2
CDR3nt: TGTGCCAGCAGTGGCGAATTAGGAGTGGGCACCTTC
CDR3aa: CASSGELGVGTF

v_gene: TRBV27
d_gene: TRBD2
abundance: few
j_gene: TRBJ2-7
CDR3nt: TGTGCCAGCAGTGGAATAGCGGGGGGGCGCGAGCAGTACTTC
CDR3aa: CASSGIAGGREQYF

v_gene: TRBV20-1
d_gene: TRBD2
abundance: .
j_gene: TRBJ2-7
CDR3nt: TGCAGTGGTGGGGAGGGAGGCGAGCAGTACTTC
CDR3aa: CSGGEGGEQYF

v_gene: TRBV4-1
d_gene: TRBD2
abundance: few
j_gene: TRBJ2-7
CDR3nt: TGCGCCAGCAGCCAAGATGCGGGGGGCTACTACGAGCAGTACTTC
CDR3aa: CASSQDAGGYYEQYF

v_gene: TRBV5-1
d_gene: TRBD1
abundance: .
j_gene: TRBJ2-7
CDR3nt: TGCGCCAGCAGGACCGACAGGGGCGGACGCGAGCAGTACTTC
CDR3aa: CASRTDRGGREQYF

v_gene: TRBV15
d_gene: .
abundance: few
j_gene: TRBJ1-2
CDR3nt: TGTGCCACCAGCTACAAAGGTCCAGGAGGCTACACCTTC
CDR3aa: CATSYKGPGGYTF

v_gene: TRBV5-1
d_gene: TRBD2
abundance: .
j_gene: TRBJ2-5
CDR3nt: TGCGCCAGCAGCTTGGTTGTAGCGGGGCGCCAGACCCAGTACTTC
CDR3aa: CASSLVVAGRQTQYF

v_gene: TRBV7-9
d_gene: TRBD2
abundance: .
j_gene: TRBJ2-1
CDR3nt: TGTGCCAGCCGCCCTATGGGGGGGAGATACAATGAGCAGTTCTTC
CDR3aa: CASRPMGGRYNEQFF

v_gene: TRBV18
d_gene: .
abundance: .
j_gene: TRBJ1-1
CDR3nt: TGTGCCAGCTCACCGCCAAGGGGCACTGAAGCTTTCTTT
CDR3aa: CASSPPRGTEAFF

v_gene: TRBV23-1
d_gene: .
abundance: .
j_gene: TRBJ2-2
CDR3nt: TGCGCCAGCAGTCCGCAGGGGTATAGCACCGGGGAGCTGTTTTTT
CDR3aa: CASSPQGYSTGELFF

v_gene: TRBV5-1
d_gene: TRBD1
abundance: .
j_gene: TRBJ2-3
CDR3nt: TGCGCCAGCAGCTCGGGACAGGGGGTAGCAGATACGCAGTATTTT
CDR3aa: CASSSGQGVADTQYF

v_gene: TRBV4-3
d_gene: .
abundance: .
j_gene: TRBJ1-1
CDR3nt: TGCGCCAGCAGCCAAGAAAGCAGGAGGGGAGAAGCTTTCTTT
CDR3aa: CASSQESRRGEAFF

v_gene: TRBV6-5
d_gene: .
abundance: .
j_gene: TRBJ2-2
CDR3nt: TGTGCCAGCAGCACAGGATTGAACACCGGGGAGCTGTTTTTT
CDR3aa: CASSTGLNTGELFF

v_gene: TRBV5-1
d_gene: .
abundance: .
j_gene: TRBJ1-1
CDR3nt: TGCGCCAGCAGCCTCCGAAACCGGGGGGGAAGAGGGAACACTGAAGCTTTCTTT
CDR3aa: CASSLRNRGGRGNTEAFF

v_gene: TRBV5-1
d_gene: .
abundance: .
j_gene: TRBJ2-5
CDR3nt: TGCGCCAGCAGCTTGGGCGGAACCCAAGAGACCCAGTACTTC
CDR3aa: CASSLGGTQETQYF

v_gene: TRBV5-1
d_gene: TRBD1
abundance: .
j_gene: TRBJ1-2
CDR3nt: TGCGCCAGCAGCTCCAGCTCGACAGGGGGGATGCACACCTTC
CDR3aa: CASSSSSTGGMHTF

v_gene: TRBV5-1
d_gene: .
abundance: .
j_gene: TRBJ2-2
CDR3nt: TGCGCCAGCACTTCGGGACAAACGAACACCGGGGAGCTGTTTTTT
CDR3aa: CASTSGQTNTGELFF

v_gene: TRBV2
d_gene: .
abundance: .
j_gene: TRBJ1-2
CDR3nt: TGTGCCAGCAACCCATACCCCCGGCCGGACTCCCGTGATGGGTATGGCTACACCTTC
CDR3aa: CASNPYPRPDSRDGYGYTF

v_gene: TRBV19
d_gene: .
abundance: .
j_gene: TRBJ2-1
CDR3nt: TGTGCCAGTAGTGAAGAGCAGGGGTCCTACAATGAGCAGTTCTTC
CDR3aa: CASSEEQGSYNEQFF

v_gene: TRBV7-9
d_gene: .
abundance: .
j_gene: TRBJ2-5
CDR3nt: TGTGCCAGCAGCTTAGGAAACGCAAGCCCAGAGACCCAGTACTTC
CDR3aa: CASSLGNASPETQYF

v_gene: TRBV30
d_gene: .
abundance: few
j_gene: TRBJ1-1
CDR3nt: TGTGCCTGGAGTGTACTTGAACACACTGAAGCTTTCTTT
CDR3aa: CAWSVLEHTEAFF

v_gene: TRBV4-3
d_gene: .
abundance: .
j_gene: TRBJ1-1
CDR3nt: TGCGCCAGCAGCACCTCAAGGACAGCGAACACTGAAGCTTTCTTT
CDR3aa: CASSTSRTANTEAFF

v_gene: TRBV13
d_gene: TRBD1
abundance: few
j_gene: TRBJ1-4
CDR3nt: TGTGCCAGCAGCTCAGACAGGGGAACAACTAATGAAAAACTGTTTTTT
CDR3aa: CASSSDRGTTNEKLFF

v_gene: TRBV29-1
d_gene: TRBD2
abundance: .
j_gene: TRBJ2-3
CDR3nt: TGCAGCGTCTCTAGCGGGGGGAAGACAGATACGCAGTATTTT
CDR3aa: CSVSSGGKTDTQYF

v_gene: TRBV6-5
d_gene: TRBD1
abundance: .
j_gene: TRBJ1-2
CDR3nt: TGTGCCAGCAGTGAAACAGGGGGCTATGGCTACACCTTC
CDR3aa: CASSETGGYGYTF

v_gene: TRBV9
d_gene: TRBD1
abundance: .
j_gene: TRBJ2-3
CDR3nt: TGTGCCAGCAGCTACAGGGGAGAGTGGACAGATACGCAGTATTTT
CDR3aa: CASSYRGEWTDTQYF

v_gene: TRBV7-2
d_gene: .
abundance: .
j_gene: TRBJ2-3
CDR3nt: TGTGCCAGCAGCTTAAGCGGTGATACGCAGTATTTT
CDR3aa: CASSLSGDTQYF

v_gene: TRBV4-3
d_gene: TRBD1
abundance: .
j_gene: TRBJ1-2
CDR3nt: TGCGCCAGCAGCCAAGAGGCCGGGACAGGGATAGGCTACACCTTC
CDR3aa: CASSQEAGTGIGYTF

v_gene: TRBV6-5
d_gene: TRBD2
abundance: .
j_gene: TRBJ2-2
CDR3nt: TGTGCCAGCCGACTAGCGGGGGATACCGGGGAGCTGTTTTTT
CDR3aa: CASRLAGDTGELFF

v_gene: TRBV18
d_gene: TRBD2
abundance: .
j_gene: TRBJ2-1
CDR3nt: TGTGCCAGCTCACCATACCTAGCGGGAGACTCCTACAATGAGCAGTTCTTC
CDR3aa: CASSPYLAGDSYNEQFF

v_gene: TRBV7-6
d_gene: TRBD1
abundance: .
j_gene: TRBJ2-1
CDR3nt: TGTGCCAGCAGCTCCCGACAGGGGGTGGCCGATGAGCAGTTCTTC
CDR3aa: CASSSRQGVADEQFF

v_gene: TRBV11-2
d_gene: .
abundance: .
j_gene: TRBJ2-5
CDR3nt: TGTGCCAGCAGCTTAGATGGGCGAATCCAAGAGACCCAGTACTTC
CDR3aa: CASSLDGRIQETQYF

v_gene: TRBV5-6
d_gene: TRBD1
abundance: .
j_gene: TRBJ1-2
CDR3nt: TGTGCCAGCAGCCCCGACAGGGGGTTAGGTGGCTACACCTTC
CDR3aa: CASSPDRGLGGYTF

v_gene: TRBV4-1
d_gene: .
abundance: .
j_gene: TRBJ1-2
CDR3nt: TGCGCCAGCAGCCCAGGCGGCAGGGCTTATGGCTACACCTTC
CDR3aa: CASSPGGRAYGYTF